Listed below are T cell receptor beta chains from one sample, sequenced in a study of T cell responses to AZD1222 COVID-19 vaccine. Profiled with immunoSEQ multiplex PCR; TCRdb holds only in-frame clones, not every one. The data contain tens of thousands of clones, 60% to 85% of them singletons. The sequences come from peripheral blood, collected on day 0 of AZD1222 vaccination. These receptors originate from an adult in good health. Each CDR3 is given with its conserved first and last residue. A D gene is named only where the DNA matches it firmly. Some rows mark clone size as missing; the rest say once, few, many or name a class of expanded clone.

j_call d_call v_call clone_size cdr3_aa cdr3_nt
TRBJ2-7 NA TRBV14 NA CASSRPSPNEQYF TGTGCCAGCAGCCGTCCGTCTCCTAACGAGCAGTACTTC
TRBJ1-4 TRBD1 TRBV30 NA CAWTYRGPNEKLFF TGTGCCTGGACTTACAGGGGGCCTAATGAAAAACTGTTTTTT
TRBJ1-3 TRBD1 TRBV19 NA CASSDPGQGTAGNTIYF TGTGCCAGTAGTGATCCGGGACAGGGTACCGCTGGAAACACCATATATTTT
TRBJ1-3 NA TRBV29-1 NA CSGEGFGNTIYF TGCAGCGGAGAAGGGTTTGGAAACACCATATATTTT
TRBJ2-6 NA TRBV19 NA CASSIALGTASSGANVLTF TGTGCCAGTAGTATAGCGTTAGGGACTGCCAGCTCTGGGGCCAACGTCCTGACTTTC
TRBJ1-2 NA TRBV19 NA CASSIGSSYGYTF TGTGCCAGTAGTATAGGATCCAGCTATGGCTACACCTTC
TRBJ1-1 NA TRBV9 NA CASSVIQGNTEAFF TGTGCCAGCAGCGTTATACAGGGGAACACTGAAGCTTTCTTT
TRBJ2-1 TRBD1 TRBV27 NA CASSPSGRDRGTTNEQFF TGTGCCAGCAGTCCCTCGGGCCGGGACAGGGGCACTACTAATGAGCAGTTCTTC
TRBJ1-1 NA TRBV30 NA CAWSVQIQAFF TGTGCCTGGAGTGTTCAGATCCAAGCTTTCTTT
TRBJ2-7 TRBD1 TRBV5-1 NA CASSTGTAYEQYF TGCGCCAGCAGCACCGGGACAGCCTACGAGCAGTACTTC
TRBJ2-3 NA TRBV4-1 once CASSLRDSRTDTQYF TGCGCCAGCAGCCTACGGGACTCGCGCACAGATACGCAGTATTTT
TRBJ2-7 NA TRBV5-1 NA CASSLGGIPTGSYISYEQYF TGCGCCAGCAGCTTGGGAGGGATTCCGACAGGTAGTTATATATCCTACGAGCAGTACTTC
TRBJ2-1 TRBD2 TRBV7-2 NA CASSLISGGTYNEQFF TGTGCCAGCAGCCTTATTAGCGGGGGGACCTACAATGAGCAGTTCTTC
TRBJ1-2 NA TRBV20-1 NA CSAREISGYTF TGCAGTGCTCGAGAAATTAGTGGCTACACCTTC
TRBJ1-2 NA TRBV19 NA CASYAGRGRGYTF TGTGCCAGTTATGCGGGCCGGGGCAGAGGCTACACCTTC
TRBJ2-1 NA TRBV19 NA CASSSSGLSLGEQFF TGTGCCAGTAGTTCTAGTGGACTTTCTTTAGGGGAGCAGTTCTTC
TRBJ2-3 TRBD2 TRBV12-5 few CARGGGLSGTDTQYF TGTGCTCGCGGGGGGGGGCTGAGTGGCACAGATACGCAGTATTTT
TRBJ1-5 NA TRBV5-8 NA CASSPLGGVSNQPQHF TGTGCCAGCAGCCCCCTCGGGGGAGTTAGCAATCAGCCCCAGCATTTT
TRBJ2-3 TRBD2 TRBV27 NA CASSLKLRTSGTDTQYF TGTGCCAGCAGTTTAAAGCTTCGGACTAGCGGCACAGATACGCAGTATTTT
TRBJ2-1 TRBD2 TRBV6-5 NA CASSPGTSFGEQFF TGTGCCAGCAGTCCCGGGACTAGTTTTGGTGAGCAGTTCTTC
TRBJ2-3 NA TRBV3-1/TRBV3-2 NA CASSQDRGGSQYF TGTGCCAGCAGCCAAGATAGGGGGGGCTCGCAGTATTTT
TRBJ1-2 NA TRBV7-9 NA CASSQSSNYGYTF TGTGCCAGCAGCCAATCTTCGAACTATGGCTACACCTTC
TRBJ2-1 NA TRBV28 few CASRPQDRKQVNEQFF TGTGCCAGCAGACCTCAAGACAGGAAACAGGTCAATGAGCAGTTCTTC
TRBJ1-6 TRBD1 TRBV2 NA CASSESRTGGSYNSPLHF TGTGCCAGCAGTGAAAGCCGGACAGGGGGTTCCTATAATTCACCCCTCCACTTT
TRBJ1-1 NA TRBV3-1/TRBV3-2 NA CASSQPSTEAFF TGTGCCAGCAGCCAACCAAGCACTGAAGCTTTCTTT
TRBJ1-6 NA TRBV3-1/TRBV3-2 NA CATRGFGSKNSPLHF TGTGCTACACGGGGTTTCGGATCGAAAAATTCACCCCTCCACTTT
TRBJ1-4 NA TRBV5-8 NA CASSSQLFGATNEKLFF TGTGCCAGCAGCTCCCAACTTTTCGGTGCAACTAATGAAAAACTGTTTTTT
TRBJ2-7 NA TRBV29-1 NA CSVVIGVIAYEQYF TGCAGCGTTGTCATTGGGGTCATCGCCTACGAGCAGTACTTC
TRBJ2-3 NA TRBV5-1 NA CASSLGRGRSDTQYF TGCGCCAGCAGCTTGGGGAGGGGGAGATCAGATACGCAGTATTTT
TRBJ2-2 TRBD2 TRBV7-2 NA CASSLGASGNTGELFF TGTGCCAGCAGCTTAGGGGCTAGCGGGAACACCGGGGAGCTGTTTTTT
TRBJ1-3 NA TRBV7-2 NA CASRGNSGNTIYF TGTGCCAGCAGGGGGAACTCTGGAAACACCATATATTTT
TRBJ1-6 TRBD1 TRBV6-2/TRBV6-3 NA CASSSGQGGRAHNSPLHF TGTGCCAGCAGCTCCGGACAGGGGGGCCGGGCCCATAATTCACCCCTCCACTTT
TRBJ1-3 NA TRBV7-9 NA CASSLAEEVGSGNTIYF TGTGCCAGCAGCTTAGCCGAGGAGGTGGGCTCTGGAAACACCATATATTTT
TRBJ2-3 TRBD2 TRBV9 NA CASSATAGVSTDTQYF TGTGCCAGCAGCGCCACGGCGGGGGTATCCACAGATACGCAGTATTTT
TRBJ1-2 TRBD1 TRBV4-1 NA CASSQDLSIRPGGYGYTF TGCGCCAGCAGCCAAGATTTGTCGATCCGGCCAGGGGGCTATGGCTACACCTTC
TRBJ2-2 TRBD1 TRBV7-3 NA CASSWDRMNTGELFF TGTGCCAGCAGCTGGGACAGGATGAACACCGGGGAGCTGTTTTTT
TRBJ2-1 NA TRBV20-1 once CSASDRLTYNEQFF TGCAGTGCTAGTGATCGGCTTACCTACAATGAGCAGTTCTTC
TRBJ2-7 TRBD2 TRBV19 NA CASSPGTSGGYEQYF TGTGCCAGTAGCCCCGGGACCTCGGGAGGCTACGAGCAGTACTTC
TRBJ2-2 NA TRBV10-1 few CASSLTGGELFF TGCGCCAGCAGTTTGACGGGCGGGGAGCTGTTTTTT
TRBJ2-5 TRBD2 TRBV6-6 NA CASRSGLAKETQYF TGTGCCAGCAGATCGGGACTAGCTAAAGAGACCCAGTACTTC
TRBJ2-1 NA TRBV21-1 NA CASSLPTSGGPSSYNEQFF TGTGCCAGCAGCCTCCCTACTAGCGGGGGGCCTAGCTCCTACAATGAGCAGTTCTTC
TRBJ1-6 NA TRBV6-5 NA CATRRTLHSPLHF TGTGCCACCCGACGGACGTTACATTCACCCCTCCACTTT
TRBJ2-5 TRBD2 TRBV7-8 NA CASSLITSGGWETQYF TGTGCCAGCAGCTTAATCACTAGCGGGGGGTGGGAGACCCAGTACTTC
TRBJ2-7 NA TRBV19 NA CASSIDHGMRYF TGTGCCAGTAGTATAGATCATGGGATGAGGTACTTC
TRBJ1-5 NA TRBV24-1 NA CAPASNQPQHF TGTGCCCCCGCCTCTAATCAGCCCCAGCATTTT
TRBJ1-4 NA TRBV2 NA CATHTGRNEKLFF TGTGCCACCCATACAGGGAGGAATGAAAAACTGTTTTTT
TRBJ1-1 NA TRBV6-2/TRBV6-3 NA CASSRGLLNTEAFF TGTGCCAGCAGCCGGGGGCTCTTGAACACTGAAGCTTTCTTT
TRBJ1-2 NA TRBV6-2/TRBV6-3 NA CASSYSIKEGSTYGYTF TGTGCCAGCAGTTACTCGATTAAGGAAGGGTCTACCTATGGCTACACCTTC
TRBJ1-4 TRBD1 TRBV3-1/TRBV3-2 NA CASSQEWTGVRGKLFF TGTGCCAGCAGCCAAGAATGGACAGGGGTCCGTGGAAAACTGTTTTTT
TRBJ1-1 NA TRBV24-1 NA CATRRGENTEAFF TGTGCCACCAGACGAGGGGAGAACACTGAAGCTTTCTTT
TRBJ1-3 NA TRBV4-1 NA CASSQDGVSSGNTIYF TGCGCCAGCAGCCAAGATGGCGTAAGCTCTGGAAACACCATATATTTT
TRBJ2-3 NA TRBV3-1/TRBV3-2 large CASSLLRGAKDTQYF TGTGCCAGCAGCCTACTCCGGGGGGCCAAAGATACGCAGTATTTT